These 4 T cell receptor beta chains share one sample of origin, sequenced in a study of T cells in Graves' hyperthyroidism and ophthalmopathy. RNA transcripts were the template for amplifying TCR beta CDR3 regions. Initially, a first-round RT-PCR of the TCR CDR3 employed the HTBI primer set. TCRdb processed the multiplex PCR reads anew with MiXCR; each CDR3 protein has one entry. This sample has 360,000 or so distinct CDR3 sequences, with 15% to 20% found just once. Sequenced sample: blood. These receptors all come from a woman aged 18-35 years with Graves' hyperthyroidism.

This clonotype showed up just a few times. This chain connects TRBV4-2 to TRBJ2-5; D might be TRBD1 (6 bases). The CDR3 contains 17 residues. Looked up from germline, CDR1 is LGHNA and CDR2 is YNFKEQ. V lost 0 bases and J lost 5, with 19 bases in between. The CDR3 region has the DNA TGTGCCAGCAGCCAAGAACGGGGCAGGGGTTTCAGTGAGACCCAGTACTTC. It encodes CASSQERGRGFSETQYF.

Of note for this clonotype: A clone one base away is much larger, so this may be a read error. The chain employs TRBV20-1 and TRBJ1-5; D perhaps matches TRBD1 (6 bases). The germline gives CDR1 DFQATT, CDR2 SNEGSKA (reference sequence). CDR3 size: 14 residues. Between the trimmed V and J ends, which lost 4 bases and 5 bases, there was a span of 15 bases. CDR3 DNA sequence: TGCAGTGCTACCCCCAGGGGCTGGGATCAGCCCCAGCATTTT. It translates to CSATPRGWDQPQHF.

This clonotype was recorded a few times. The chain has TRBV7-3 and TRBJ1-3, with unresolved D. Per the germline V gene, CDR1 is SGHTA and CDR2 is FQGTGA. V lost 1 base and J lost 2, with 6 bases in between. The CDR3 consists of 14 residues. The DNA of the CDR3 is TGTGCCAGCAGCTTAATAGGGCCTGGAAACACCATATATTTT. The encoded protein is CASSLIGPGNTIYF.

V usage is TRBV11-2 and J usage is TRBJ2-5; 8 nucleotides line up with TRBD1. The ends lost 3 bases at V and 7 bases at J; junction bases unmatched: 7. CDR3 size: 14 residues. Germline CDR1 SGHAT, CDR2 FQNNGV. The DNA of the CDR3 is TGTGCCAGCAGCTTGGACAGGGCGAGAGGGACCCAGTACTTC. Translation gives CASSLDRARGTQYF. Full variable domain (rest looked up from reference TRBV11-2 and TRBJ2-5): EAGVAQSPRYKIIEKRQSVAFWCNPISGHATLYWYQQILGQGPKLLIQFQNNGVVDDSQLPKDRFSAERLKGVDSTLKIQPAKLEDSAVYLCASSLDRARGTQYFGPGTRLLVL.